Shown below are 24 T cell receptor beta chains from a single sample sequenced in a study of cytomegalovirus exposure and HLA in healthy donors. Primers included in the PCR were 60 Vbeta and 13 Jbeta primers. Libraries were prepared by immunoSEQ multiplex PCR; TCRdb keeps only in-frame clonotypes and omits some of them. The sample has about 140,000 clones, 60% to 85% seen once. Sequencing used PBMCs. The receptor set was obtained from a male donor in good health and CMV-seropositive.

The genes are TRBV28 and TRBJ2-1; possibly TRBD1 for D (6 bases). With 6 bases removed from V and 7 bases from J, the gap between germline ends came to 13 bases. CDR3 length: 13 residues. CDR1 is MDHEN, CDR2 SYDVKM, per germline. CDR3 in amino acids: CASSQTGWNEQFF. The DNA for the CDR3 is TGTGCCAGCAGCCAAACAGGGTGGAATGAGCAGTTCTTC. Together with reference TRBV28 and TRBJ2-1, the CDR3 gives the full variable domain: DVKVTQSSRYLVKRTGEKVFLECVQDMDHENMFWYRQDPGLGLRLIYFSYDVKMKEKGDIPEGYSVSREKKERFSLILESASTNQTSMYLCASSQTGWNEQFFGPGTRLTVL.

The V call is TRBV29-1, the J call TRBJ1-2; 7 bases fit TRBD1. CDR1 is SQVTM, CDR2 ANQGSEA, per germline. The CDR3 totals 13 residues. V gave up 1 base and J gave up 8 bases; unmatched junction bases: 7. The CDR3 loop reads CSVEVQGGAGYTF. The DNA of the CDR3 is TGCAGCGTTGAAGTACAAGGGGGCGCGGGCTACACCTTC.

A word on this clone: A junction boundary mismatches the germline segment, possibly from a read error. The chain combines TRBV6-5 with TRBJ1-1; no definite D call. Germline values: CDR1 MNHEY, CDR2 SVGAGI. The CDR3 totals 13 residues. The CDR3 DNA is TGTGCCAGCAGCCCCTCACCTAAAACTGAAGCTCTCTTT. Protein product: CASSPSPKTEALF.

This clone was found a few times. The chain uses TRBV27 and TRBJ2-1; no firm D call. This CDR3 region has 15 residues. The V end lost 2 bases, the J end lost 4 bases, and 12 bases lay between the germline ends. CDR1 is MNHEY and CDR2 is SMNVEV in the germline V gene (reference sequence). The CDR3: CASSLVVASYNEQFF. The CDR3, as DNA: TGTGCCAGCAGTTTAGTGGTAGCTTCATACAATGAGCAGTTCTTC.

This clone was seen more than once but under ten times. The V and J genes are TRBV27 and TRBJ2-7; TRBD2 is a possible D gene (7 bases). Trimming pared 5 bases from V and 2 bases from J, leaving 13 bases between. This CDR3 contains 14 residues. Germline lookup yields CDR1 MNHEY and CDR2 SMNVEV (reference sequence). The CDR3 nucleotides read TGTGCCAGCAGTCCCGCGGGGGCAACCTACGAGCAGTACTTC. Translating it yields CASSPAGATYEQYF.

The rearrangement uses TRBV5-1 and TRBJ2-5; 9 bases match TRBD1. J lost 5 bases, V lost 1 base, and 9 bases had no gene match. The CDR3 sequence is 16 residues long. CDR1 and CDR2 from the germline V gene are SGHRS and YFSETQ. CDR3 in amino acids: CASSLMVGDREETQYF. DNA of the CDR3: TGCGCCAGCAGCTTGATGGTTGGGGACAGGGAGGAGACCCAGTACTTC.

The chain uses TRBV9 and TRBJ2-1, with D maybe TRBD2 (6 bases). CDR1 is SGDLS, CDR2 YYNGEE, per germline. Trimming pared 3 bases from V and 0 bases from J, leaving 13 bases between. There are 16 residues in the CDR3. CDR3 amino acids: CASSGPTGVSYNEQFF. For the CDR3, the DNA is TGTGCCAGCAGCGGCCCTACGGGGGTCTCCTACAATGAGCAGTTCTTC.

The V and J genes are TRBV7-6 and TRBJ2-5; tentative D call: TRBD2 (5 bases). Trimming shortened V by 5 bases and J by 2 bases, and 12 bases separated the two germline ends. The CDR3 runs to 14 residues. In germline, CDR1 is SGHVS, CDR2 FNYEAQ. CDR3 bases: TGTGCCAGCAGCCTCGGGGTCCTTCAAGAGACCCAGTACTTC. It is translated as CASSLGVLQETQYF.

The chain is built from TRBV6-5 and TRBJ2-7, with 9 positions matching TRBD2. The CDR3 is 15 amino acids. From germline, CDR1 is MNHEY and CDR2 SVGAGI. The junction had 10 bases not matched to a gene; V was cut back by 6 bases and J by 4 bases. The CDR3 coding sequence is TGTGCCAGCAGACCCCTTGCTAGCGGGACTTACGAGCAGTACTTC. Translating gives CASRPLASGTYEQYF.

V gene TRBV19 combines with J gene TRBJ2-1; 16 bases align to TRBD2. The CDR3 is 20 residues long. CDR1 and CDR2 (germline): LNHDA, SQIVND (reference sequence). Trimming removed 7 bases from V and 2 bases from J; junction bases left unmatched: 14. Written as DNA, the CDR3 is TGTGCCAGTACCCCATCGCCGGGACTAGCGGGAGGGACGACCTACAATGAGCAGTTCTTC. Translation: CASTPSPGLAGGTTYNEQFF.

The CDR3 spells CASSLGISTFYEQYF. The CDR3 region has the DNA TGTGCCAGCAGCTTAGGTATATCGACATTCTACGAGCAGTACTTC. The chain is built from TRBV11-2 and TRBJ2-7, with D uncertain. Germline V gene lookup returns CDR1 SGHAT and CDR2 FQNNGV. The CDR3 is made up of 15 amino acids. Trimming shortened V by 1 base and J by 3 bases, and 13 bases separated the two germline ends.

The V call is TRBV11-2, the J call TRBJ1-1; D remains unclear. CDR3 size: 14 residues. CDR1 is SGHAT, CDR2 FQNNGV, per germline. V shed 5 bases and J shed 11 bases, with 21 bases lying between them. This CDR3 is CASSLAAVGVGAFF. In DNA form, the CDR3 reads TGTGCCAGCAGCCTAGCGGCAGTGGGAGTGGGCGCTTTCTTT.

The J gene is TRBJ2-5, the V gene TRBV27; 9 bases are a match to TRBD1. The germline V gene encodes CDR1 MNHEY and CDR2 SMNVEV (reference sequence). This CDR3 comprises 18 residues. V lost 1 base, J lost 6 bases, and 15 bases stayed unmatched. This CDR3 is CASSLLRGPGQGLKTQYF. The CDR3 region has the DNA TGTGCCAGCAGTTTATTACGTGGTCCGGGACAGGGTTTAAAGACCCAGTACTTC.

The J gene is TRBJ2-7, the V gene TRBV6-1, with 9 bases that match TRBD1. The CDR3 is made up of 14 amino acids. V dropped 6 bases and J dropped 1; count of bases not matched to a gene: 4. Germline-derived CDR1 and CDR2 are MNHNS and SASEGT. The CDR3 DNA reads as TGTGCCAGCAGAGGACAGGGGTCTTCCTACGAGCAGTACTTC. Protein sequence: CASRGQGSSYEQYF.

This clone has just one count. This chain links TRBV10-3 with TRBJ1-4, with D hard to call. The CDR3 is 13 amino acids. Germline V gene data show CDR1 as ENHRY and CDR2 as SYGVKD. Trimming shortened V by 10 bases and J by 0 bases, and 9 bases separated the two germline ends. Here the CDR3 reads CATNRATNEKLFF. The CDR3 DNA reads TGTGCCACCAACAGAGCAACTAATGAAAAACTGTTTTTT.

This rearrangement joins TRBV7-9 to TRBJ1-1, with D possibly TRBD1 on 5 matching bases. V shed 11 bases and J shed 0 bases, with 10 bases lying between them. Germline V gives CDR1 SEHNR, CDR2 FQNEAQ (reference sequence). The length of the CDR3 is 12 residues. This CDR3 reads CAGAGLNTEAFF. In DNA form, the CDR3 reads TGTGCCGGGGCAGGGCTGAACACTGAAGCTTTCTTT. Full variable domain (rest looked up from reference TRBV7-9 and TRBJ1-1): DTGVSQNPRHKITKRGQNVTFRCDPISEHNRLYWYRQTLGQGPEFLTYFQNEAQLEKSRLLSDRFSAERPKGSFSTLEIQRTEQGDSAMYLCAGAGLNTEAFFGQGTRLTVV.

This clone was seen a single time. The genes are TRBV5-1 and TRBJ2-2, with D possibly TRBD1 on 5 matching bases. The germline CDR1 and CDR2 sequences are SGHRS and YFSETQ. This CDR3 spans 14 amino acids. The V and J ends lost 6 bases and 2 bases respectively, with 11 bases between them. The CDR3 sequence is CASTEQDNTGELFF. CDR3 sequence (DNA): TGCGCCAGCACCGAACAGGATAACACCGGGGAGCTGTTTTTT.

This clone was detected only once. The chain combines TRBV6-5 with TRBJ2-2, with D possibly being TRBD1 (5 bases). This CDR3 has 15 residues. V was pared by 1 base and J by 2 bases, with 8 bases between. The germline CDR1 and CDR2 sequences are MNHEY and SVGAGI. DNA of the CDR3: TGTGCCAGCAGTTACTTTCAGGGCAACACCGGGGAGCTGTTTTTT. It yields the protein CASSYFQGNTGELFF.

V and J are TRBV7-8 and TRBJ2-1; D is possibly TRBD1 (6 bases). The CDR3 runs to 13 residues. Germline V CDR1 and CDR2: SGHVS, FQNEAQ. V shed 0 bases and J shed 12 bases, with 12 bases lying between them. The CDR3 DNA reads TGTGCCAGCAGCTTAGCGTATCAGGGGCTGCAGTTCTTC. Amino acid sequence: CASSLAYQGLQFF.

The chain combines TRBV4-1 with TRBJ2-5; D is perhaps TRBD1 (5 bases). Trimming pared 2 bases from V and 5 bases from J, leaving 15 bases between. CDR1 and CDR2 (germline): MGHRA, YSYEKL. This CDR3 has 15 residues. The CDR3 spells CASSQLISGWETQYF. The DNA of the CDR3 is TGCGCCAGCAGCCAATTAATCTCAGGGTGGGAGACCCAGTACTTC.

This chain links TRBV19 with TRBJ1-1; D uncertain. Trimming pared 3 bases from V and 5 bases from J, leaving 13 bases between. The CDR3 consists of 14 residues. Looked up from germline, CDR1 is LNHDA and CDR2 is SQIVND (reference sequence). The CDR3 region has the DNA TGTGCCAGTAGTATTTCGTCAGGACTAACTGAAGCTTTCTTT. Translated, it gives CASSISSGLTEAFF.

This chain uses TRBV28 with TRBJ1-2; D perhaps matches TRBD1 (6 bases). The CDR3 has 14 residues. Trimming cost V 6 bases and J 5 bases, with 16 bases left between them. In germline, CDR1 is MDHEN, CDR2 SYDVKM. As DNA, the CDR3 is TGTGCCAGCAGCCTCCTAGGGGGAGAGTATGGCTACACCTTC. Amino acid sequence: CASSLLGGEYGYTF.

The genes are TRBV28 and TRBJ2-7; 7 bases fit TRBD1. The length of the CDR3 is 14 residues. Trimming cost V 2 bases and J 5 bases; bases outside gene matches: 6. The germline V gene has CDR1 MDHEN and CDR2 SYDVKM. In DNA form, the CDR3 reads TGTGCCAGCAGTTTACCAGACAGGGTGCACGAGCAGTACTTC. Amino acid sequence: CASSLPDRVHEQYF.

This clone has only one observation. The chain uses TRBV27 and TRBJ2-7; D possibly corresponds to TRBD1 (6 bases). The CDR3 is 15 residues long. Germline assignment: CDR1 MNHEY and CDR2 SMNVEV (reference sequence). Trimming removed 3 bases at V and 2 bases at J, with 14 bases between. The CDR3 here is CASSLGASRAYEQYF. Written as DNA, the CDR3 is TGTGCCAGCAGTTTGGGGGCCAGCCGAGCCTACGAGCAGTACTTC.